The 27 T cell receptor beta chains listed next were all sequenced from one sample in a study of beta chain features in type 1 diabetes. Of the isolated RNA, all was reverse transcribed, and so the sequenced material was expressed TCRB transcripts. The table came from immunoSEQ multiplex PCR; TCRdb's copy has only in-frame clones and leaves some out. The sample holds about 290,000 clones; around 7.8% are singletons and the top ten take 0.9% to 1.2%. The source material was central memory CD4+ T cells from blood. The receptors here all came from a woman between 18 and 29 years old in good health.

This clone was seen a few times. This chain connects TRBV14 to TRBJ1-2, with D possibly matching TRBD1 (5 bases). V lost 0 bases to trimming and J lost 4 bases, with 12 bases between them. Germline lookup yields CDR1 SGHDN and CDR2 FVKESK. The CDR3 extends over 15 amino acids. Written as DNA, the CDR3 is TGTGCCAGCAGCCAAGAGTTGTCAGGGACCTATGGCTACACCTTC. Its protein is CASSQELSGTYGYTF.

This clone was picked up a small number of times. This chain links TRBV7-6 with TRBJ2-1; possible D gene TRBD2, 6 bases. CDR3 length: 13 amino acids. V was pared by 0 bases and J by 7 bases, with 7 bases between. Germline V gene sequence: CDR1 SGHVS, CDR2 FNYEAQ. CDR3 DNA sequence: TGTGCCAGCAGCTTAGCGCTAGCGAATGAGCAGTTCTTC. The encoded protein is CASSLALANEQFF.

This clone was seen a handful of times. This chain uses TRBV7-3 with TRBJ2-7; D is undetermined. Germline values: CDR1 SGHTA, CDR2 FQGTGA. The V gene lost 0 bases and the J gene lost 4 bases, with 4 bases spanning the gap. The CDR3 covers 12 residues. CDR3 sequence: CASSLTRYEQYF. The CDR3 nucleotides are TGTGCCAGCAGCTTAACCCGTTACGAGCAGTACTTC. The full variable domain, its missing parts supplied by reference TRBV7-3 and TRBJ2-7, is GAGVSQTPSNKVTEKGKYVELRCDPISGHTALYWYRQSLGQGPEFLIYFQGTGAADDSGLPNDRFFAVRPEGSVSTLKIQRTERGDSAVYLCASSLTRYEQYFGPGTRLTVT.

This clone came up a few times. The chain is built from TRBV7-9 and TRBJ1-5, with D possibly being TRBD1 (6 bases). Germline values: CDR1 SEHNR, CDR2 FQNEAQ (reference sequence). This CDR3 comprises 13 residues. V was trimmed by 3 bases and J by 4 bases, leaving 7 bases between them. The DNA for the CDR3 is TGTGCCAGCAGCTTTCAGGGGAATCAGCCCCAGCATTTT. Encoded protein: CASSFQGNQPQHF.

This clone was observed a handful of times. This may be a read error: a much more frequent sequence differs by one nucleotide. The CDR3 spells CASGTANTGELFF. Written as DNA, the CDR3 is TGTGCCAGCGGGACAGCGAACACCGGGGAGCTGTTTTTT. V gene TRBV6-6 combines with J gene TRBJ2-2; the match to TRBD1 covers 7 bases. The CDR3 extends over 13 amino acids. Per germline, CDR1 MNHNY and CDR2 SVGAGI (reference sequence). The V gene end was trimmed by 8 bases and the J gene end by 0 bases; junction bases not matched to a gene: 0.

The V gene is TRBV29-1, the J gene TRBJ2-7; D may be TRBD2 (5 bases). With 7 bases removed from V and 5 bases from J, the gap between germline ends came to 15 bases. Germline values: CDR1 SQVTM, CDR2 ANQGSEA. The length of the CDR3 is 12 residues. CDR3 bases: TGCAGCGCGATTCGGACGGGGAACGAGCAGTACTTC. It translates to CSAIRTGNEQYF.

This chain connects TRBV6-5 to TRBJ2-6; D perhaps matches TRBD2 (5 bases). The germline gives CDR1 MNHEY, CDR2 SVGAGI. V lost 8 bases and J lost 0, with 8 bases in between. This CDR3 has 14 amino acids. CDR3 amino acids: CASRRNSGANVLTF. The CDR3 region has the DNA TGTGCCAGCCGGAGGAACTCTGGGGCCAACGTCCTGACTTTC.

Regarding this clone: The same CDR3 arises from other DNA sequences in this sample as well. V and J are TRBV5-1 and TRBJ2-1; 7 nucleotides agree with TRBD1. This CDR3 is built from 14 residues. CDR1 SGHRS and CDR2 YFSETQ come from the germline V gene. V lost 4 bases, J lost 3 bases, and 4 bases stayed unmatched. CDR3 sequence: CASSPGDSYNEQFF. CDR3 in DNA: TGCGCCAGCAGCCCAGGGGACAGCTACAATGAGCAGTTCTTC.

The rearrangement joins TRBV7-3 to TRBJ2-1; 8 nucleotides line up with TRBD2. The V gene's germline CDR1 is SGHTA and CDR2 FQGTGA. Germline trimming cut 11 bases from V and 7 bases from J; bases unmatched to any gene: 10. The CDR3 runs to 13 residues. CDR3 DNA: TGTGCCGGATCCCGCGGGGGGCTAAATGAGCAGTTCTTC. It is translated as CAGSRGGLNEQFF. The whole variable domain, filled in from reference TRBV7-3 and TRBJ2-1, reads GAGVSQTPSNKVTEKGKYVELRCDPISGHTALYWYRQSLGQGPEFLIYFQGTGAADDSGLPNDRFFAVRPEGSVSTLKIQRTERGDSAVYLCAGSRGGLNEQFFGPGTRLTVL.

This clone was seen many times. The genes are TRBV21-1 and TRBJ1-5. TRBV21-1 is an annotated pseudogene. The CDR3 totals 11 residues. The CDR3 nucleotides read TGTGCCACCTTGGAGGTGTTGCCCCAGCATTTT. It codes for CATLEVLPQHF.

This clone was detected only a few times. This rearrangement joins TRBV4-3 to TRBJ2-2; 9 bases map to TRBD1. The germline gives CDR1 LGHNA, CDR2 YSLEER. J lost 5 bases, V lost 4 bases, and 8 bases had no gene match. The CDR3 length is 16 residues. The CDR3: CASSPKWDRATGELFF. The CDR3 nucleotides read TGCGCCAGCAGCCCTAAGTGGGACAGGGCGACCGGGGAGCTGTTTTTT.

The genes are TRBV7-9 and TRBJ1-6; D may be TRBD1 (5 bases). Between the trimmed V and J ends, which lost 8 bases and 10 bases, there was a span of 21 bases. The CDR3 consists of 15 residues. Germline V lookup: CDR1 SEHNR, CDR2 FQNEAQ (reference sequence). CDR3 region: CASASRGGGQSPLHF. The CDR3 region has the DNA TGTGCCAGCGCCTCTCGGGGGGGAGGCCAATCACCCCTCCACTTT.

This chain's CDR3 is CASSQEGRIKSTEAFF. CDR3 DNA: TGTGCCAGCAGCCAAGAAGGGAGGATAAAGTCCACTGAAGCTTTCTTT. The chain joins TRBV14 to TRBJ1-1, with unresolved D. Germline CDR1 and CDR2: SGHDN and FVKESK. The CDR3 is 16 amino acids. V was shortened by 0 bases and J by 4 bases, with 15 bases between the two germline ends.

This clone has a count of ten or more. This chain connects TRBV4-2 to TRBJ2-6; TRBD1 matches 9 bases. This CDR3 spans 17 amino acids. The V gene end was trimmed by 4 bases and the J gene end by 9 bases; junction bases not matched to a gene: 13. The germline CDR1 and CDR2 sequences are LGHNA and YNFKEQ. CDR3 nucleotide sequence: TGTGCCAGCAGCCCTCGGGGGCAGGGACAGGGAGACAACGTCCTGACTTTC. This codes for CASSPRGQGQGDNVLTF.

This clone was seen only a few times. The chain has TRBV4-2 and TRBJ2-1; unclear D gene. This CDR3 is built from 14 residues. V gave up 0 bases and J gave up 5 bases, with 8 bases separating them. Germline CDR1 is LGHNA and CDR2 is YNFKEQ. DNA for the CDR3: TGTGCCAGCAGCCAAGATTTTCGGGACAATGAGCAGTTCTTC. It encodes CASSQDFRDNEQFF.

This chain links TRBV15 with TRBJ2-5, with D maybe TRBD2 (5 bases). Trimming stripped 0 bases from V and 2 bases from J, with 13 bases between. The CDR3 has 16 residues. Germline V gene data show CDR1 as LNHNV and CDR2 as YYDKDF (reference sequence). CDR3 DNA: TGTGCCACCAGCAGAGATGGTACTAGAAGACAAGAGACCCAGTACTTC. Translating it yields CATSRDGTRRQETQYF. The full variable domain, completed using reference TRBV15 and TRBJ2-5, is DAMVIQNPRYQVTQFGKPVTLSCSQTLNHNVMYWYQQKSSQAPKLLFHYYDKDFNNEADTPDNFQSRRPNTSFCFLDIRSPGLGDTAMYLCATSRDGTRRQETQYFGPGTRLLVL.

The J gene is TRBJ1-1, the V gene TRBV5-6; D is undetermined. CDR1 and CDR2 from the germline V gene are SGHDT and YYEEEE. This CDR3 comprises 12 residues. With 2 bases removed from V and 4 bases from J, the gap between germline ends came to 6 bases. CDR3 in DNA: TGTGCCAGCAGCTTCGGGCCCACTGAAGCTTTCTTT. Translating it yields CASSFGPTEAFF.

This clone was detected a few times. The rearrangement uses TRBV2 and TRBJ2-3; the D is unclear. Trimming removed 7 bases at V and 6 bases at J, with 8 bases between. The germline CDR1 and CDR2 sequences are SNHLY and FYNNEI. CDR3 length: 11 amino acids. CDR3 amino acids: CASTKSDTQYF. The CDR3 nucleotides read TGTGCCAGCACTAAAAGCGATACGCAGTATTTT. The entire variable domain, with the rest obtained from reference TRBV2 and TRBJ2-3, is as follows: EPEVTQTPSHQVTQMGQEVILRCVPISNHLYFYWYRQILGQKVEFLVSFYNNEISEKSEIFDDQFSVERPDGSNFTLKIRSTKLEDSAMYFCASTKSDTQYFGPGTRLTVL.

This clone was picked up many times. A read error may produce the germline difference seen at one junction end. This rearrangement joins TRBV2 to TRBJ2-5; 7 bases align to TRBD2. Germline CDR1 SNHLY, CDR2 FYNNEI. The CDR3 has 14 amino acids. CDR3 protein: CAGSSGFGGETQYF. CDR3 bases: TGTGCCGGCAGTAGCGGGTTTGGGGGAGAGACCCAGTACTTC. The full variable domain, with the rest looked up from reference TRBV2 and TRBJ2-5, is EPEVTQTPSHQVTQMGQEVILRCVPISNHLYFYWYRQILGQKVEFLVSFYNNEISEKSEIFDDQFSVERPDGSNFTLKIRSTKLEDSAMYFCAGSSGFGGETQYFGPGTRLLVL.

The chain recombines TRBV6-1 with TRBJ1-5; D uncertain. V dropped 8 bases and J dropped 3 bases, with 8 bases sitting between them. Germline assignment: CDR1 MNHNS and CDR2 SASEGT. The CDR3 is 12 amino acids. The CDR3, as DNA: TGTGCCAGCGAACGGCCCAATCAGCCCCAGCATTTT. Translated: CASERPNQPQHF.

V usage is TRBV18 and J usage is TRBJ2-3, with 7 positions matching TRBD1. The ends lost 8 bases at V and 6 bases at J; junction bases unmatched: 11. The CDR3 length is 14 residues. Germline V lookup: CDR1 KGHSH, CDR2 LQKENI. CDR3 in amino acids: CASHGSGGSDTQYF. The CDR3 region has the DNA TGTGCCAGCCATGGATCAGGGGGATCGGATACGCAGTATTTT. Using reference TRBV18 and TRBJ2-3 for the parts outside the CDR3, the full variable domain is NAGVMQNPRHLVRRRGQEARLRCSPMKGHSHVYWYRQLPEEGLKFMVYLQKENIIDESGMPKERFSAEFPKEGPSILRIQQVVRGDSAAYFCASHGSGGSDTQYFGPGTRLTVL.

This clone was counted a few times. This chain links TRBV7-2 with TRBJ1-4, with a tentative D call TRBD1 (6 bases). Germline CDR1 reads SGHTA; CDR2 reads FQGNSA. The CDR3 consists of 17 residues. The V end was cut by 5 bases, the J end by 2 bases, with 18 bases between. Here the CDR3 reads CASSPDPLRGTNEKLFF. The CDR3, as DNA: TGTGCCAGCAGCCCGGACCCCCTGAGGGGGACTAATGAAAAACTGTTTTTT.

This clone occurred a few times. The V and J genes are TRBV2 and TRBJ1-1, with D uncertain. Germline V gene data show CDR1 as SNHLY and CDR2 as FYNNEI. The CDR3 loop spans 14 amino acids. The V end was cut by 4 bases, the J end by 0 bases, with 9 bases between. The CDR3 DNA sequence: TGTGCCAGCAGTGCACAAAACATGAACACTGAAGCTTTCTTT. Translating it yields CASSAQNMNTEAFF. The full variable domain, its missing parts supplied by reference TRBV2 and TRBJ1-1, is EPEVTQTPSHQVTQMGQEVILRCVPISNHLYFYWYRQILGQKVEFLVSFYNNEISEKSEIFDDQFSVERPDGSNFTLKIRSTKLEDSAMYFCASSAQNMNTEAFFGQGTRLTVV.

CDR3 residues: CAWSVRQNTEAFF. In DNA form, the CDR3 reads TGTGCCTGGAGTGTAAGGCAGAACACTGAAGCTTTCTTT. The chain is built from TRBV30 and TRBJ1-1; D gene ambiguous. CDR3 length: 13 amino acids. The germline gives CDR1 GTSNPN, CDR2 SVGIG (reference sequence). V lost 0 bases to trimming and J lost 1 base, with 6 bases between them.

The sample holds a few counts of this clone. The rearrangement links TRBV6-6 to TRBJ2-7; the D gene could be TRBD1 or TRBD2 (5 bases each). Germline V gene sequence: CDR1 MNHNY, CDR2 SVGAGI (reference sequence). The CDR3 runs 13 residues. V was shortened by 8 bases and J by 7 bases, with 18 bases between the two germline ends. The CDR3 DNA reads TGTGCCAGCCTAGCACTGGGGGAGACGGAGCAGTACTTC. It specifies CASLALGETEQYF.

The chain carries TRBV28 and TRBJ2-5; TRBD2 is a possible D gene (6 bases). CDR3 length: 15 residues. Germline CDR1 is MDHEN and CDR2 is SYDVKM. Trimming removed 5 bases at V and 3 bases at J, with 16 bases between. The CDR3 DNA reads TGTGCCAGCAGTCCTCCTCAAGCGGGCGAAGAGACCCAGTACTTC. Protein product: CASSPPQAGEETQYF. Full variable domain (outside the CDR3, taken from reference TRBV28 and TRBJ2-5): DVKVTQSSRYLVKRTGEKVFLECVQDMDHENMFWYRQDPGLGLRLIYFSYDVKMKEKGDIPEGYSVSREKKERFSLILESASTNQTSMYLCASSPPQAGEETQYFGPGTRLLVL.

Note on this clone: Other DNA sequences of this sample code for an identical CDR3. The V and J genes are TRBV2 and TRBJ2-2, with D unclear. Germline CDR1 and CDR2: SNHLY and FYNNEI. V shed 4 bases and J shed 2 bases, with 8 bases lying between them. CDR3 length equals 14 residues. CDR3 in DNA: TGTGCCAGCAGTGTACGTCTTAACACCGGGGAGCTGTTTTTT. Amino acid sequence: CASSVRLNTGELFF.